These 29 T cell receptor beta chains share one sample of origin, sequenced in a study of monozygotic twins with inflammatory bowel disease. TCRdb re-called the 5' RACE reads, yielding one record per CDR3 amino acid sequence without DNA. The sample data list a few hundred thousand distinct CDR3 sequences. The material sequenced was blood. The receptors stem from a human donor with ulcerative colitis or Crohn's disease, or a healthy co-twin of an affected twin (not recorded which).

The chain couples TRBV10-3 to TRBJ2-5; TCRdb's D call, TRBD2, is unchecked because there is no DNA. CDR3 length: 16 residues. In germline, CDR1 is ENHRY, CDR2 SYGVKD. The chain's CDR3 is CAISEGLAGGQETQYF.

V usage is TRBV29-1 and J usage is TRBJ2-2; the TCRdb call, TRBD1, lacks DNA for checking. CDR1 and CDR2 (germline): SQVTM, ANQGSEA. The CDR3 is 14 residues long. The chain's CDR3 is CSVDMNGGTGELFF.

The CDR3 is CASSQGDGWGEQFF. The chain has TRBV4-1 and TRBJ2-1. Germline loops: CDR1 MGHRA, CDR2 YSYEKL. The CDR3 loop spans 14 amino acids.

The gene calls are TRBV6-2 or TRBV6-3 and TRBJ2-7; the TRBD1 assignment by TCRdb is unverifiable without DNA. This CDR3 comprises 15 residues. Germline assignment: CDR1 MNHEY and CDR2 SVGEGT. The CDR3 loop is CASSYSRGTDYEQYF.

The V gene is TRBV20-1, the J gene TRBJ2-5. The CDR3 spans 12 residues. Germline-derived CDR1 and CDR2 are DFQATT and SNEGSKA (reference sequence). This CDR3 is CSASHSQETQYF.

The V and J genes are TRBV7-9 and TRBJ2-7; TCRdb calls TRBD1, which cannot be checked without DNA. The CDR3 consists of 15 residues. Germline V gene lookup returns CDR1 SEHNR and CDR2 FQNEAQ (reference sequence). The CDR3 sequence is CASSSRDRGGYEQYF.

The V and J genes are TRBV5-4 and TRBJ2-1; the D gene TCRdb calls, TRBD2, cannot be checked with no DNA. Looked up from germline, CDR1 is SGHNT and CDR2 is YYREEE (reference sequence). CDR3 size: 17 residues. CDR3 sequence: CASSPRSGGDSYNEQFF.

This sequence joins TRBV5-4 and TRBJ1-3. CDR3 length: 15 amino acids. The germline V gene has CDR1 SGHNT and CDR2 YYREEE (reference sequence). The CDR3 reads CASSLGPASGNTIYF.

V usage is TRBV27 and J usage is TRBJ2-6; TCRdb calls TRBD1, which cannot be checked without DNA. Looked up from germline, CDR1 is MNHEY and CDR2 is SMNVEV (reference sequence). CDR3 size: 18 residues. Here the CDR3 reads CASSPGTGALSGANVLTF.

This chain uses TRBV29-1 with TRBJ1-5. The CDR3 totals 13 residues. CDR1 is SQVTM, CDR2 ANQGSEA, per germline. CDR3 in amino acids: CSVVGSNNQPQHF.

This chain joins TRBV4-3 and TRBJ1-4; checking the TCRdb D call of TRBD1 is not possible without DNA. This CDR3 contains 15 residues. Germline-derived CDR1 and CDR2 are LGHNA and YSLEER. The CDR3 is CASSQVNREDEKLFF.

The CDR3: CASSPALTGTGTYEQYF. This chain links TRBV5-1 with TRBJ2-7; TCRdb proposes TRBD1, but this gene call is untestable without DNA. There are 17 residues in the CDR3. CDR1 SGHRS and CDR2 YFSETQ come from the germline V gene.

This chain uses TRBV15 with TRBJ2-3; TCRdb calls TRBD1, which cannot be checked without DNA. Germline lookup yields CDR1 LNHNV and CDR2 YYDKDF (reference sequence). This CDR3 spans 15 amino acids. The CDR3 reads CATSTDRRFTDTQYF.

The chain combines TRBV7-8 with TRBJ1-4. This CDR3 has 15 amino acids. CDR1 is SGHVS and CDR2 is FQNEAQ in the germline V gene. CDR3: CASSTVKRSSEKLFF.

J is TRBJ1-6 and V is TRBV7-9; TCRdb indicates TRBD1, and absent DNA this call remains unverified. Germline assignment: CDR1 SEHNR and CDR2 FQNEAQ (reference sequence). The CDR3 contains 14 residues. Here the CDR3 reads CASSADTRQGPLHF. The complete variable domain, with remaining parts taken from reference TRBV7-9 and TRBJ1-6, reads DTGVSQNPRHKITKRGQNVTFRCDPISEHNRLYWYRQTLGQGPEFLTYFQNEAQLEKSRLLSDRFSAERPKGSFSTLEIQRTEQGDSAMYLCASSADTRQGPLHFGNGTRLTVT.

This chain uses TRBV3-1 with TRBJ1-2. The CDR3 loop spans 17 amino acids. CDR1 is LGHDT, CDR2 YNNKEL, per germline (reference sequence). The CDR3: CASSQDSSGPPNYGYTF. The entire variable domain, with the rest obtained from reference TRBV3-1 and TRBJ1-2, is as follows: DTAVSQTPKYLVTQMGNDKSIKCEQNLGHDTMYWYKQDSKKFLKIMFSYNNKELIINETVPNRFSPKSPDKAHLNLHINSLELGDSAVYFCASSQDSSGPPNYGYTFGSGTRLTVV.

The chain has TRBV19 and TRBJ1-5; TCRdb gives TRBD1 as the D gene, but with no DNA this cannot be confirmed. The CDR3 runs 15 residues. Germline V lookup: CDR1 LNHDA, CDR2 SQIVND (reference sequence). The CDR3: CASSMGGGSNQPQHF. Together with reference TRBV19 and TRBJ1-5, the CDR3 gives the full variable domain: DGGITQSPKYLFRKEGQNVTLSCEQNLNHDAMYWYRQDPGQGLRLIYYSQIVNDFQKGDIAEGYSVSREKKESFPLTVTSAQKNPTAFYLCASSMGGGSNQPQHFGDGTRLSIL.

The chain links TRBV6-5 to TRBJ1-1; TCRdb's D call of TRBD1 is untestable without DNA. The CDR3 has 16 amino acids. Germline loops: CDR1 MNHEY, CDR2 SVGAGI. CDR3 residues: CASSYWDGRMNTEAFF.

J is TRBJ2-1 and V is TRBV5-1; TCRdb picks TRBD1, but there is no DNA to check that call. This CDR3 contains 15 residues. Germline CDR1 SGHRS, CDR2 YFSETQ. CDR3 region: CASSPGTGANNEQFF.

The V gene is TRBV20-1, the J gene TRBJ2-2; TCRdb's D gene call, TRBD2, goes unchecked for lack of DNA. The CDR3 length is 14 residues. From germline, CDR1 is DFQATT and CDR2 SNEGSKA (reference sequence). CDR3 loop: CSARGLAVAGELFF.

The chain has TRBV19 and TRBJ1-4; the D call of TRBD1 rests on TCRdb alone, since no DNA is present to check it. CDR1 and CDR2 (germline): LNHDA, SQIVND (reference sequence). The CDR3 runs 14 residues. CDR3 region: CASSTGQVDEKLFF.

The rearrangement joins TRBV12-3 or TRBV12-4 to TRBJ2-7; TCRdb selects TRBD2, and the lack of DNA leaves this call unchecked. This CDR3 has 16 amino acids. This CDR3 is CASSLRFRDSFYEQYF.

This chain links TRBV5-1 with TRBJ2-3; TCRdb selects TRBD2, and the lack of DNA leaves this call unchecked. The CDR3 covers 15 residues. Germline values: CDR1 SGHRS, CDR2 YFSETQ. The CDR3 is CASTVAGGQTDTQYF.

V usage is TRBV20-1 and J usage is TRBJ2-5; as DNA is missing, the TRBD1 call by TCRdb cannot be tested. The CDR3 loop spans 13 amino acids. Germline CDR1 is DFQATT and CDR2 is SNEGSKA (reference sequence). CDR3 amino acids: CSLDGQRGETQYF.

The chain combines TRBV4-1 with TRBJ2-4; TCRdb's D call, TRBD1, is unchecked because there is no DNA. This CDR3 spans 17 amino acids. From germline, CDR1 is MGHRA and CDR2 YSYEKL. The CDR3 reads CASSQDRVGSAKNIQYF.

J is TRBJ1-1 and V is TRBV29-1. The CDR3 sequence is 11 residues long. Germline V gene lookup returns CDR1 SQVTM and CDR2 ANQGSEA. CDR3 loop: CSGDTGTEAFF.

V is TRBV12-3 or TRBV12-4 and J is TRBJ2-7; TCRdb selects TRBD1, and the lack of DNA leaves this call unchecked. The CDR3 runs 15 residues. CDR3 sequence: CASSSTQGSAYEQYF.

The chain combines TRBV7-2 with TRBJ2-3. The CDR3 consists of 16 residues. Germline V gives CDR1 SGHTA, CDR2 FQGNSA. The CDR3 spells CASSLDLAGGTDTQYF.

The gene calls are TRBV11-1 and TRBJ2-5; the D gene TCRdb calls, TRBD2, cannot be checked with no DNA. Germline V gives CDR1 SGHAT, CDR2 FQDESV (reference sequence). The CDR3 length is 17 residues. CDR3 sequence: CASSLGLVAGPRETQYF.